The rows below give T cell receptor beta chains drawn from one sample of a study of T cell changes during pregnancy in multiple sclerosis. Produced via immunoSEQ multiplex PCR; TCRdb's table is partial and in-frame only. The table has tens of thousands of clones, more than 90% seen once. Sequencing used peripheral blood, obtained in the second trimester of pregnancy. All receptors derive from a female donor in good health, enrolled as a control in a pregnancy study. Each CDR3 is given with its conserved first and last residue. A D gene is named only where the DNA matches it firmly. Size is stated for part of the rows, as once, few or many counts, or as a class when the clone is expanded.

v_gene	j_gene	abundance	d_gene	CDR3nt	CDR3aa
TRBV14	TRBJ1-4	once	-	TGTGCCAGCAGCCAACTTCGTGGAGGGGCCCAAAATGAAAAACTGTTTTTT	CASSQLRGGAQNEKLFF
TRBV6-5	TRBJ2-1	-	-	TGTGCCAGCAGAACGCCCGACAGCTACAATGAGCAGTTCTTC	CASRTPDSYNEQFF
TRBV4-3	TRBJ2-1	once	TRBD2	TGCGCCAGCAGCCAGGCCACTAGCGGGGGGACCAATGAGCAGTTCTTC	CASSQATSGGTNEQFF
TRBV30	TRBJ1-5	-	-	TGTGCCTGGAGTTCCCGCGTCCGGGGGCCCCAGCATTTT	CAWSSRVRGPQHF
TRBV13	TRBJ1-5	-	TRBD1	TGTGCCAGCAGCCCTGGACAGGGTAGCAATCAGCCCCAGCATTTT	CASSPGQGSNQPQHF
TRBV6-1	TRBJ1-5	-	-	TGTGCCAGCGGTCCTGGGGCGAGCAATCAGCCCCAGCATTTT	CASGPGASNQPQHF
TRBV4-1	TRBJ1-2	-	TRBD1	TGCGCCAGCAGCCGTGCCGGGACAGATGGCTACACCTTC	CASSRAGTDGYTF
TRBV11-1	TRBJ2-7	-	TRBD2	TGTGCCAGCAGCCCCGGACTAGCGGGGGACGAGCAGTACTTC	CASSPGLAGDEQYF
TRBV7-9	TRBJ1-1	-	TRBD1	TGTGCCAGCAGTTACTCGACAGGGCAGAACACTGAAGCTTTCTTT	CASSYSTGQNTEAFF
TRBV6-1	TRBJ2-3	-	TRBD1	TGTGCCAGCAGCGAACGATCAGGGGGCTCAGATACGCAGTATTTT	CASSERSGGSDTQYF